The 13 T cell receptor beta chains below all came from one sample that was sequenced in a study of CD8 T cells in ankylosing spondylitis. Via MiXCR, TCRdb re-called the 5' RACE reads, giving one row per CDR3 protein. The sample comprises 250,000 to 400,000 distinct CDR3 sequences, 11% of which are singletons, and roughly 9% rests with the top ten. The sequenced material came from blood, either unsorted or a sorted T cell fraction (not recorded which). The source is a female donor with ankylosing spondylitis or in good health (not recorded which).

In the case of this clonotype: This may stem from a read error, because a much larger clone lies one nucleotide away. This rearrangement joins TRBV24-1 to TRBJ2-3, with 7 bases fitting TRBD2. Trimming cost V 4 bases and J 6 bases; bases outside gene matches: 15. CDR1 is KGHDR and CDR2 is SFDVKD in the germline V gene. The CDR3 covers 17 residues. In DNA, the CDR3 is TGTGCCACCAGTGACCATGGACTAGTGGGGTTTTGGGATACGCAGTATTTT. The encoded protein is CATSDHGLVGFWDTQYF.

This clonotype was recorded a few times. V is TRBV28 and J is TRBJ2-7; TRBD1 agrees at 8 bases. The CDR3 sequence is 14 residues long. In germline, CDR1 is MDHEN, CDR2 SYDVKM. Trimming removed 5 bases from V and 6 bases from J; junction bases left unmatched: 9. The CDR3 DNA sequence: TGTGCCAGCAGTCCTGGGACAGGCGGTTCCGAGCAGTACTTC. It translates to CASSPGTGGSEQYF.

This clonotype occurred many times. The V call is TRBV28, the J call TRBJ2-5; 7 bases line up with TRBD2. Per germline, CDR1 MDHEN and CDR2 SYDVKM. The CDR3 spans 17 residues. The V and J ends lost 4 bases and 4 bases, in that order; junction bases with no gene match: 15. CDR3 in DNA: TGTGCCAGCAGTTCTTCTCTATTGGCGGGAGCTAGAGAGACCCAGTACTTC. Residues: CASSSSLLAGARETQYF.

This clonotype was seen ten or more times. This chain links TRBV29-1 with TRBJ1-4; weak D call: TRBD1 (6 bases). Germline V gene lookup returns CDR1 SQVTM and CDR2 ANQGSEA. This CDR3 is 13 amino acids long. Between the trimmed V and J ends, which lost 8 bases and 1 base, there was a span of 11 bases. CDR3 sequence (DNA): TGCAGCCGGACCAGGGGAACTAATGAAAAACTGTTTTTT. Translating it yields CSRTRGTNEKLFF.

V gene TRBV3-1 combines with J gene TRBJ1-5; 12 bases map to TRBD1. The CDR3 loop spans 17 amino acids. J lost 7 bases, V lost 1 base, and 8 bases had no gene match. Germline CDR1 and CDR2: LGHDT and YNNKEL (reference sequence). CDR3 region: CASSQGSGQGARQPQHF. For the CDR3, the DNA is TGTGCCAGCAGCCAAGGATCGGGACAGGGGGCCAGACAGCCCCAGCATTTT.

This clonotype was seen ten or more times. The gene calls are TRBV12-3 or TRBV12-4 and TRBJ2-7, with 9 bases lining up with TRBD1. With 6 bases clipped from V and 1 base from J, the junction kept 7 bases outside the gene matches. CDR3 length: 15 residues. CDR3 amino acids: CASRITGGESYEQYF. DNA of the CDR3: TGTGCCAGCAGAATCACAGGGGGCGAATCCTACGAGCAGTACTTC.

V gene TRBV4-3 combines with J gene TRBJ1-1; no definite D call. The length of the CDR3 is 17 residues. V lost 1 base to trimming and J lost 8 bases, with 23 bases between them. Germline V gene lookup returns CDR1 LGHNA and CDR2 YSLEER. The CDR3 region is CASSQAAFGQEPSEAFF. The CDR3, as DNA: TGCGCCAGCAGCCAAGCGGCGTTTGGGCAAGAGCCTTCGGAAGCTTTCTTT.

This clonotype was detected many times. V and J are TRBV5-1 and TRBJ1-1; TRBD1 matches 9 bases. Germline trimming cut 4 bases from V and 3 bases from J; bases unmatched to any gene: 10. Germline CDR1 and CDR2: SGHRS and YFSETQ. CDR3 length: 16 residues. The CDR3: CASSAGQGRGDTEAFF. DNA of the CDR3: TGCGCCAGCAGCGCCGGACAGGGGCGCGGGGACACTGAAGCTTTCTTT.

The chain joins TRBV7-9 to TRBJ2-6; D ambiguous. Germline assignment: CDR1 SEHNR and CDR2 FQNEAQ (reference sequence). This CDR3 is built from 15 residues. V lost 11 bases and J lost 0, with 14 bases in between. DNA for the CDR3: TGTGCCTCAGGCACACCTATCTCTGGGGCCAACGTCCTGACTTTC. The encoded protein is CASGTPISGANVLTF.

This clonotype was counted at least ten times. This chain uses TRBV5-1 with TRBJ1-5; 7 bases are shared with TRBD1. Germline V gene lookup returns CDR1 SGHRS and CDR2 YFSETQ. The V and J ends lost 0 bases and 3 bases, in that order; junction bases with no gene match: 3. The length of the CDR3 is 15 residues. The CDR3 protein is CASSLGTGDNQPQHF. The CDR3 DNA reads TGCGCCAGCAGCTTGGGGACAGGCGACAATCAGCCCCAGCATTTT.

This clonotype has just a few counts. The chain is built from TRBV27 and TRBJ2-2, with D perhaps TRBD2 (6 bases). The CDR3 has 11 residues. CDR1 and CDR2 (germline): MNHEY, SMNVEV (reference sequence). V was pared by 8 bases and J by 13 bases, with 14 bases between. The chain's CDR3 is CASGDLERLFF. Here the CDR3 DNA reads TGTGCCAGCGGGGACTTAGAGCGGCTGTTTTTT.

This clonotype was observed a handful of times. The J gene is TRBJ1-2, the V gene TRBV6-1; D is undetermined. V gave up 5 bases and J gave up 0 bases, with 13 bases separating them. The CDR3 is 15 amino acids. Germline V gene lookup returns CDR1 MNHNS and CDR2 SASEGT. DNA for the CDR3: TGTGCCAGCAGTACCTCCTTTATAGCTAACTATGGCTACACCTTC. Its protein is CASSTSFIANYGYTF.

In this sample, this clonotype turned up a few times. This chain uses TRBV2 with TRBJ2-3; a possible D gene is TRBD1 (6 bases). The germline CDR1 and CDR2 sequences are SNHLY and FYNNEI. The CDR3 is made up of 14 amino acids. Trimming pared 5 bases from V and 1 base from J, leaving 10 bases between. The CDR3 sequence: CASSLQGRTDTQYF. The CDR3 DNA reads TGTGCCAGCAGTTTACAGGGACGCACAGATACGCAGTATTTT.